This T cell receptor (beta chain) was found in a study of cytomegalovirus exposure and HLA in healthy donors. Points from the study as a whole: The TCR clusters that emerged in the first cohort tended, a later analysis found, to co-occur in the 120 or so validation repertoires.

As concerns this clone: Its antigen is not known.

CDR1 and CDR2 from the germline V gene are SGHNT and YYREEE (reference sequence). Trimming took off 0 bases at V and 1 base at J, with 10 bases between the two ends. The CDR3 totals 15 residues. Method: immunoSEQ multiplex PCR; TCRdb's copy keeps in-frame clones and lacks some. The sample shows 120,000 to 150,000 clones, around 87% of them seen only once. This TCR derives from a man in his late teens or twenties in good health and CMV-seropositive. The V call is TRBV5-4, the J call TRBJ2-5, with D possibly TRBD1 on 5 matching bases. What was sequenced was PBMCs. CDR3 in DNA: TGTGCCAGCAGCTTGGGACAGATAAGCCAAGAGACCCAGTACTTC. Amino acid sequence: CASSLGQISQETQYF.